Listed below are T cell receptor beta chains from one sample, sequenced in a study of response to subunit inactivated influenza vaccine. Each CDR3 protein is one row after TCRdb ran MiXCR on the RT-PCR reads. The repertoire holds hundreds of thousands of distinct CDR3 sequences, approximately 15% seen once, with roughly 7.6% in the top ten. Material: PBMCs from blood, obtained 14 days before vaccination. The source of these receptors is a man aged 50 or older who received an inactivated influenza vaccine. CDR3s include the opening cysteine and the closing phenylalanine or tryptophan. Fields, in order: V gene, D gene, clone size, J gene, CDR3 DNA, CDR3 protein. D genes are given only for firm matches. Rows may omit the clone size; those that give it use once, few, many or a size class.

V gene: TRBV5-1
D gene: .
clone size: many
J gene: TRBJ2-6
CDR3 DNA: TGCGCCAGCAGCCAACAGGGCTCTGGGGCCAACGTCCTGACTTTC
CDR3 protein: CASSQQGSGANVLTF

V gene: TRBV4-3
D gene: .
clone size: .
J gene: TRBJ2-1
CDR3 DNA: TGCGCCAGCAGCCAAGACATCAGCTCCTACAATGAGCAGTTCTTC
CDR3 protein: CASSQDISSYNEQFF

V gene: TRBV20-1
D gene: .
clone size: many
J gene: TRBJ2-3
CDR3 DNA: TGCAGTGCTAGCCGATCGCCACTCAGCACAGATACGCAGTATTTT
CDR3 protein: CSASRSPLSTDTQYF

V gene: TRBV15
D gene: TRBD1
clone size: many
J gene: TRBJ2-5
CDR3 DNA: TGTGCCACCAGCAGAGATAGGACAGGGGAAGAGACCCAGTACTTC
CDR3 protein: CATSRDRTGEETQYF

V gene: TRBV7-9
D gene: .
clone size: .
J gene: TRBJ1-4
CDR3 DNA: TGTGCCAGCATGAGGACAGTTGGGGAAAAACTGTTTTTT
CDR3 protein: CASMRTVGEKLFF

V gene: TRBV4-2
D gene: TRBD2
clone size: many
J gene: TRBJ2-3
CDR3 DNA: TGTGCCAGCAGCCCTAGCGGGACCGGGACTACAGATACGCAGTATTTT
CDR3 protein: CASSPSGTGTTDTQYF

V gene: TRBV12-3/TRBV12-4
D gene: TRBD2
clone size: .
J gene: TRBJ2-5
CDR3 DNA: TGTGCCAGCAGCCGAACGAAGCGGGGCCCCGGGGAGACCCAGTACTTC
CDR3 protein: CASSRTKRGPGETQYF

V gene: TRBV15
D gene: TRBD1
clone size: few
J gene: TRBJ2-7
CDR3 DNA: TGTGCCACCAGCAGAGATAATCCAAGGGGGCACGAGCAGTACTTC
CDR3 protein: CATSRDNPRGHEQYF

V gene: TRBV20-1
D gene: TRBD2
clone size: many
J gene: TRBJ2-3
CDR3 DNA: TGCAGTGCGCAGGGGGGACTAGCGGGGGGGCCGCAGTATTTT
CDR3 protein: CSAQGGLAGGPQYF

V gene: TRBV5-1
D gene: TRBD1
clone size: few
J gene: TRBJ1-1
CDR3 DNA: TGCGCCAGCAGCTTGGTAGGGACAGCGAACACTGAAGCTTTCTTT
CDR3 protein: CASSLVGTANTEAFF

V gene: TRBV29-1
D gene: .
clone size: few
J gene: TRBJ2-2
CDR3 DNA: TGCAGCGTTGAACGCCAGGAGAAGTACGGGGAGCTGTTTTTT
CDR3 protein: CSVERQEKYGELFF

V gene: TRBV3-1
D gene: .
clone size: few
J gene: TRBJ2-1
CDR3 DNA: TGTGCCAGCAGCAGGGGAATACATACAGGACAGACAAAGAAGTTCTTC
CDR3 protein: CASSRGIHTGQTKKFF

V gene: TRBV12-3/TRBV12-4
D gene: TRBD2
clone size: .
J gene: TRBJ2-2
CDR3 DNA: TGTGCCAGCAGTCAAGCGGGGGCCGGCGGGGAGCTGTTTTTT
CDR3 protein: CASSQAGAGGELFF

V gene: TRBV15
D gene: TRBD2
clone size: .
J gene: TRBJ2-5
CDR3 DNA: TGTGCCACCAGCAGGCCGGGGAATGTGGCTAGCGGACAAGAGACCCAGTACTTC
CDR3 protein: CATSRPGNVASGQETQYF

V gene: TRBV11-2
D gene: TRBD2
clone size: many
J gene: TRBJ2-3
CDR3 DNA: TGTGCCAGCAGCTTAACGGGACTAGCGGGGGATACGCAGTATTTT
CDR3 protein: CASSLTGLAGDTQYF

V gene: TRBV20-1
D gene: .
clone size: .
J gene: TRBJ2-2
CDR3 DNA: TGCAGTGCTCCGGGGGGCCGTCGTACCGGGGAGCTGTTTTTT
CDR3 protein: CSAPGGRRTGELFF

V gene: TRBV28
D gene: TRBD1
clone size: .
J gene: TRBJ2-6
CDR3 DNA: TGTGCCAGCACAGACAGGGGACACGCTGGGGCCAACGTCCTGACTTTC
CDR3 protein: CASTDRGHAGANVLTF

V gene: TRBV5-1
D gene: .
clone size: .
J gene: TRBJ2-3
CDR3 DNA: TGCGCCAGCAGCTTGGGCAATCAGCGCACAGATACGCAGTATTTT
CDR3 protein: CASSLGNQRTDTQYF

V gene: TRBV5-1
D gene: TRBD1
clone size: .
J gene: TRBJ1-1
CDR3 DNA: TGCGCCAGCAGAACAGGGACAGGGATAGAGGTGAACACTGAAGCTTTCTTT
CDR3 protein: CASRTGTGIEVNTEAFF

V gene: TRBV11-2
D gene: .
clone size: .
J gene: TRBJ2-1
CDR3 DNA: TGTGCCAGCAGCTCCCTGTTAAGGGGTTCTTACAATGAGCAGTTCTTC
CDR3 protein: CASSSLLRGSYNEQFF

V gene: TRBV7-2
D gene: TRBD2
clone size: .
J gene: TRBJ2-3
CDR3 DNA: TGTGCCAGCAGCTTGACTAGCGGGAGAGGGGCAGATACGCAGTATTTT
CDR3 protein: CASSLTSGRGADTQYF

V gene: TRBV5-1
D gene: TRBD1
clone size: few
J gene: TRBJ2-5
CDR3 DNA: TGCGCCAGCAGCCCGACAGGGTTTGAGACCCAGTACTTC
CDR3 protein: CASSPTGFETQYF

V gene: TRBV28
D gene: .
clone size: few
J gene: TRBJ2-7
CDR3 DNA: TGTGCCAGCAGTTCGGCAGGGGTCAGGGGCGAGCAGTACTTC
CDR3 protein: CASSSAGVRGEQYF

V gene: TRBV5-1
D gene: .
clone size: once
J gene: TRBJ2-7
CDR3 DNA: TGCGCCAGCAGCTCTCAATATGACCCACCTCCTGGGGGGCAGTACTTC
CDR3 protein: CASSSQYDPPPGGQYF

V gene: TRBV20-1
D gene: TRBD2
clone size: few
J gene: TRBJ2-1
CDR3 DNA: TGCAGTGCTAGAGAGCGGGAGTTCTTAAGGAATGAGCAGTTCTTC
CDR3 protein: CSAREREFLRNEQFF

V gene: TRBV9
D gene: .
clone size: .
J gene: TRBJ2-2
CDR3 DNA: TGTGCCAGCAGCCTAAGACGGGGGACGAACACCGGGGAGCTGTTTTTT
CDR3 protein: CASSLRRGTNTGELFF

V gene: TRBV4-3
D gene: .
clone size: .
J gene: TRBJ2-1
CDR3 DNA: TGCGCCAGCAGCCAAGCACCCCAGGGGAGTCGTGAGCAGTTCTTC
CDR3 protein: CASSQAPQGSREQFF

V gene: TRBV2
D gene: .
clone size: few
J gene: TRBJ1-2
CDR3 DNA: TGTGCCAGCAGTGAAGGGGGACTATCCTATGGCTACACCTTC
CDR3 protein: CASSEGGLSYGYTF

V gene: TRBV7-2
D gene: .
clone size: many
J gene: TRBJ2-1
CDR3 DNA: TGTGCCAGCAGCAATAAACATGGAGGTATTTCCTACAATGAGCAGTTCTTC
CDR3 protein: CASSNKHGGISYNEQFF

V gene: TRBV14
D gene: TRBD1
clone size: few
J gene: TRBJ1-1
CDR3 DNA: TGTGCCAGCTTTCGACAGGGTGCTACCTTGGAAGCTTTCTTT
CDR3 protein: CASFRQGATLEAFF

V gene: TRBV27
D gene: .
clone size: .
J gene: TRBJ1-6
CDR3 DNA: TGTGCCAGCATGGGGGCTTCCTATAATTCACCCCTCCACTTT
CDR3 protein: CASMGASYNSPLHF

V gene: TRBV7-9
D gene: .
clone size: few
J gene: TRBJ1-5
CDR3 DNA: TGTGCCAGCAGCACGGGGCAGCATCAGCCCCAGCATTTT
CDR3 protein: CASSTGQHQPQHF

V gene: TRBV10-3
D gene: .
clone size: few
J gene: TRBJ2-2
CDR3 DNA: TGTGCCATCAGTGAGTCACGGGACACCTCGAACACCGGGGAGCTGTTTTTT
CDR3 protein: CAISESRDTSNTGELFF

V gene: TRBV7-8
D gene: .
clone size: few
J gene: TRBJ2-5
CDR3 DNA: TGTGCCAGCAGCTCCGGGAGGGGGCGAGAGACCCAGTACTTC
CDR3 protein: CASSSGRGRETQYF

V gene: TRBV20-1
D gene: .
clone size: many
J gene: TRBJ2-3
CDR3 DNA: TGCAGTGCTCAAAGTGTAACAGGGAGTTATAACACAGATACGCAGTATTTT
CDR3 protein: CSAQSVTGSYNTDTQYF

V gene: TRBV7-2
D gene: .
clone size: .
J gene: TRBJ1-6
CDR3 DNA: TGTGCCAGCAGCTTAGCGCAAGGGAATAATTCACCCCTCCACTTT
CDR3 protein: CASSLAQGNNSPLHF

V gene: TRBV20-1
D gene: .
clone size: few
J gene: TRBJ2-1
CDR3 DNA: TGCAGTGCTAGAGAACCTCCGGGACTTTACAATGAGCAGTTCTTC
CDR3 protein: CSAREPPGLYNEQFF

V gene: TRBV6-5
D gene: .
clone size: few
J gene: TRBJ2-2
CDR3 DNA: TGTGCCAGCAGTTACTCGCGGTTGAGGACCGGGGAGCTGTTTTTT
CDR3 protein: CASSYSRLRTGELFF

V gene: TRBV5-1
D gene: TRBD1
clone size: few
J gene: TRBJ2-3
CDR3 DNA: TGCGCCAGCAGCTCTGGGACAGCCACAGATACGCAGTATTTT
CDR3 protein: CASSSGTATDTQYF

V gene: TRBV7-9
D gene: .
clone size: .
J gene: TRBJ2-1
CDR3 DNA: TGTGCCAGCAGCTTAGTTGGCAGTCACAATGAGCAGTTCTTC
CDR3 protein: CASSLVGSHNEQFF

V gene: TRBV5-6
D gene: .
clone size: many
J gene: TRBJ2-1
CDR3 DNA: TGTGCCAGCAGCTCGGACCTGTACAATGAGCAGTTCTTC
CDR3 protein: CASSSDLYNEQFF

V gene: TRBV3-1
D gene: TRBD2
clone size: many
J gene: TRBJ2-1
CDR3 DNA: TGTGCCAGCAGTGAGAGCCGGAGGGCCTCTAGCGGGAGGAATGAGCAGTTCTTC
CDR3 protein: CASSESRRASSGRNEQFF

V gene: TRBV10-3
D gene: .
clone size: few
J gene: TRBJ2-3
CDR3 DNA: TGTGCCATCAGCAAGGGACAAGGGGATACGCAGTATTTT
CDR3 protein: CAISKGQGDTQYF

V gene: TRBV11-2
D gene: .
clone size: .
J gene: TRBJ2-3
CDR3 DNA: TGTGCTAACGTAGTAGGGCCACCCACAGATACGCAGTATTTT
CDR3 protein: CANVVGPPTDTQYF

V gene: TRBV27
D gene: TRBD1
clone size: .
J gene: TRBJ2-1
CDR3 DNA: TGTGCCAGCAGTTTTACCGGGACAGAGGCCTACAATGAGCAGTTCTTC
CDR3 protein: CASSFTGTEAYNEQFF

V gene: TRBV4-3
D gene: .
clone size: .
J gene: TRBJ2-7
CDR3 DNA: TGCGCCAGCAGCCAAGAGGACTTTCCCTACGAGCAGTACTTC
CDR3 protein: CASSQEDFPYEQYF

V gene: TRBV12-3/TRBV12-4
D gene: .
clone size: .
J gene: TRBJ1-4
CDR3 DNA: TGTGCCAGCAAGCGAGGGACTACTGAAAAACTGTTTTTT
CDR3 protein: CASKRGTTEKLFF

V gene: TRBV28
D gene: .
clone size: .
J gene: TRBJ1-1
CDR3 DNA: TGTGCCAGCAGTTTTCCCCAGGGCGTCACTGAAGCTTTCTTT
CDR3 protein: CASSFPQGVTEAFF

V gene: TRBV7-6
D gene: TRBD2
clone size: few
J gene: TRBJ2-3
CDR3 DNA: TGTGCCAGCAGCCAAGGACTAGCGGGAGGGGTACCTACGCAGTATTTT
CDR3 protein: CASSQGLAGGVPTQYF

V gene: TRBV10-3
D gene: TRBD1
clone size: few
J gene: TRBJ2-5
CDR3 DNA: TGTGCCATCAGTGAATCCAGGGGGTACCAAGAGACCCAGTACTTC
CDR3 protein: CAISESRGYQETQYF

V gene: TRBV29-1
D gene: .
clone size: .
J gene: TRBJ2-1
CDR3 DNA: TGCAGCGTTGAATACCCCCCACAGGACAATGAGCAGTTCTTC
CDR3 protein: CSVEYPPQDNEQFF

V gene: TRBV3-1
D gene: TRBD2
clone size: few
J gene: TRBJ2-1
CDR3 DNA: TGTGCCAGCAGCCGACTAGCGGGGGAGGGCGGGCAGTTCTTC
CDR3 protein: CASSRLAGEGGQFF

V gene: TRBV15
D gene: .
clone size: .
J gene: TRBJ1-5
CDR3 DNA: TGTGCCACCAGCAGAGATGGGCAGGGACGAAATCAGCCCCAGCATTTT
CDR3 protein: CATSRDGQGRNQPQHF

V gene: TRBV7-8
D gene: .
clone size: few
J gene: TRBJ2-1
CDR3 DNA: TGTGCCAGCAGCTCCAGGGGCCCTAACGCGAGAAATGAGCAGTTCTTC
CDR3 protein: CASSSRGPNARNEQFF